The following is a T cell receptor beta chain sequence with its context. Its specificity is unknown. The authors ran a second PCR of roughly 7 to 11 cycles using a sample-barcoded 5' primer and a J-beta primer mix. A single record per CDR3 protein comes from TCRdb applying MiXCR to the 5' RACE reads. Of some 1.4 million distinct CDR3 sequences listed, 42% are singletons. The data belong to a study of blood T cells in healthy people across ages. Broader study findings: As age increased, TCR beta diversity per million T cells fell in a roughly linear fashion. More naive CD4+ cells and higher diversity were found in long-lived than in aged donors.

The germline gives CDR1 SGHVS, CDR2 FNYEAQ. V shed 5 bases, J shed 7 bases, and the junction held 10 bases outside the gene matches. This CDR3 has 15 amino acids. Per individual sample, total RNA of at least 5.5 micrograms was extracted. Sequenced input: blood. The source of this sequence is a young woman in good health. The gene calls are TRBV7-6 and TRBJ1-4, with 7 nucleotides matching TRBD1. The DNA for the CDR3 is TGTGCCAGCAGCGATGCAGGGGGGACTGGTGAAAAACTGTTTTTT. Translation gives CASSDAGGTGEKLFF.